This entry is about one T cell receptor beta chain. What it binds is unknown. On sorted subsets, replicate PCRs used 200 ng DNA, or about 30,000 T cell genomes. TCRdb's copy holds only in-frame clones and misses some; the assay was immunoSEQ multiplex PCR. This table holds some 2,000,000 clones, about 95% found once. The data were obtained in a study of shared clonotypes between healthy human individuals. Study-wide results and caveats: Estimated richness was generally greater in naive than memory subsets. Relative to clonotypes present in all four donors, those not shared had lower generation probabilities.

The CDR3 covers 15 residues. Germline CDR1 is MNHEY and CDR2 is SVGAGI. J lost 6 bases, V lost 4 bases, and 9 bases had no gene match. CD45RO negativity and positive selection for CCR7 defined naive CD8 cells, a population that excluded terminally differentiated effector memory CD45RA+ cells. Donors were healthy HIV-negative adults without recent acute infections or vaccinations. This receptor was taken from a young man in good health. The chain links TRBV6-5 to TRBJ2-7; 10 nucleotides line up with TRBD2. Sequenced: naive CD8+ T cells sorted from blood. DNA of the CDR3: TGTGCCAGCAGTTCCAAGCGGGGGGGCGATTCCGAGCAGTACTTC. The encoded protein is CASSSKRGGDSEQYF.